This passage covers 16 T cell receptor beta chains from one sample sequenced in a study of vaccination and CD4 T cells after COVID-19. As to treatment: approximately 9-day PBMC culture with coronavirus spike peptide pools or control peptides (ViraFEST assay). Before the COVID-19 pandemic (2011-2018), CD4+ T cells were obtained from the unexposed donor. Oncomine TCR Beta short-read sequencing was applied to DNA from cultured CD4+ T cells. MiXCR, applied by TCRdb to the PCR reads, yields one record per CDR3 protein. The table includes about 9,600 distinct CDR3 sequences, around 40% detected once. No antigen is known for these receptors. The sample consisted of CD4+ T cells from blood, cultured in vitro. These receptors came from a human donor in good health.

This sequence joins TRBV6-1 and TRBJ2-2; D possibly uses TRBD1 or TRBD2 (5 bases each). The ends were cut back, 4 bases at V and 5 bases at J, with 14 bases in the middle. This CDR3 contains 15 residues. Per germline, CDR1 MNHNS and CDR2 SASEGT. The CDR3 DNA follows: TGTGCCAGCAGTGTGGGGGTGGGGGAAACCGGGGAGCTGTTTTTT. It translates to CASSVGVGETGELFF.

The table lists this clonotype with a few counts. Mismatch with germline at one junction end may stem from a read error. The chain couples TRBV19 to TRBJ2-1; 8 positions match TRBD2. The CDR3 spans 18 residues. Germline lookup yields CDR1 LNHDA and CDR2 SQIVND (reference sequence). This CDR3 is CASSSWGPSGRTYNEQFF. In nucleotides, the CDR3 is TGTGCCAGCAGTAGTTGGGGCCCAAGCGGGAGAACCTACAATGAGCAGTTCTTC.

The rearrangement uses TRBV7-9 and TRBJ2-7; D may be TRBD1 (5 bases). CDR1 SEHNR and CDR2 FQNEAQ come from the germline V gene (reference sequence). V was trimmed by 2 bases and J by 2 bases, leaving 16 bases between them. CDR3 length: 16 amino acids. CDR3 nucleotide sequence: TGTGCCAGCAGCTTACATCCGGGTCAGACAGCCTACGAGCAGTACTTC. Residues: CASSLHPGQTAYEQYF.

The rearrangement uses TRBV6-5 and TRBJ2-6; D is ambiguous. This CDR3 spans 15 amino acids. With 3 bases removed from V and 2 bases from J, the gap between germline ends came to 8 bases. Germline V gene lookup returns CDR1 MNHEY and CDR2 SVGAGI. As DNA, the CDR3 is TGTGCCAGCAGTTATAGAAGGGCTGGGGCCAACGTCCTGACTTTC. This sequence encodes CASSYRRAGANVLTF.

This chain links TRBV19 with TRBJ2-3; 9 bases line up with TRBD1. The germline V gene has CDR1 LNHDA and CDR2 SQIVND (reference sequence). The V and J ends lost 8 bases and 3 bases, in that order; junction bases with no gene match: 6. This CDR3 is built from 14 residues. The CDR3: CASENRGQTDTQYF. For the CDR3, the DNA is TGTGCCAGTGAAAACAGGGGGCAAACAGATACGCAGTATTTT.

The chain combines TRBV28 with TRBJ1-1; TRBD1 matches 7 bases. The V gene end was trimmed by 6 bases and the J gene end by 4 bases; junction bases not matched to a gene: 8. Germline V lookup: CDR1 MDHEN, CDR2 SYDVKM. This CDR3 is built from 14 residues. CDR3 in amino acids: CASRTTGTFTEAFF. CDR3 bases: TGTGCCAGCAGAACGACAGGGACGTTCACTGAAGCTTTCTTT. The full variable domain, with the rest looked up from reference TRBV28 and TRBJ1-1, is DVKVTQSSRYLVKRTGEKVFLECVQDMDHENMFWYRQDPGLGLRLIYFSYDVKMKEKGDIPEGYSVSREKKERFSLILESASTNQTSMYLCASRTTGTFTEAFFGQGTRLTVV.

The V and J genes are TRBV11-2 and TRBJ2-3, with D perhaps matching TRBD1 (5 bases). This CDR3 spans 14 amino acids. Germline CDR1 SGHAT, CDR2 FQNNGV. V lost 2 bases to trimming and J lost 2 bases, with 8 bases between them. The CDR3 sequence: CASSLFRDTDTQYF. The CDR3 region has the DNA TGTGCCAGCAGCTTATTCAGGGACACAGATACGCAGTATTTT.

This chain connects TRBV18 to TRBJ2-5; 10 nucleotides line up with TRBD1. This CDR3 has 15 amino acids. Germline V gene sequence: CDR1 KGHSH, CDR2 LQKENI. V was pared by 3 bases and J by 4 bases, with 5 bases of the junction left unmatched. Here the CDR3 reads CASSPRQGARETQYF. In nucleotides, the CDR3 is TGTGCCAGCTCACCTAGACAGGGGGCGCGAGAGACCCAGTACTTC.

As DNA, the CDR3 is TGTGCCAGCAGTTTAACAGGGGCTAGAGAGACCCAGTACTTC. Residues: CASSLTGARETQYF. The chain uses TRBV12-3 or TRBV12-4 and TRBJ2-5; TRBD1 matches at 7 bases. The V segment lost 2 bases and the J segment 4 bases; nucleotides outside the gene matches: 4. The CDR3 consists of 14 residues.

CDR3: CASSEWDRSYEQYF. In DNA form, the CDR3 reads TGTGCCAGCAGTGAATGGGACAGGTCCTACGAGCAGTACTTC. The rearrangement uses TRBV6-1 and TRBJ2-7; 8 bases are a match to TRBD1. The J segment lost 1 base and the V segment lost 2 bases, leaving 1 base of the junction unmatched. This CDR3 has 14 residues. CDR1 is MNHNS and CDR2 is SASEGT in the germline V gene.

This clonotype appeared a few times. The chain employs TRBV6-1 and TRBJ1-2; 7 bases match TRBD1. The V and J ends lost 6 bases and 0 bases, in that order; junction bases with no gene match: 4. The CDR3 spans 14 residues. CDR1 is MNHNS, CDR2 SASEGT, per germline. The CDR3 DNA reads TGTGCCAGCAGCAGACAGGGTACTAACTATGGCTACACCTTC. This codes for CASSRQGTNYGYTF.

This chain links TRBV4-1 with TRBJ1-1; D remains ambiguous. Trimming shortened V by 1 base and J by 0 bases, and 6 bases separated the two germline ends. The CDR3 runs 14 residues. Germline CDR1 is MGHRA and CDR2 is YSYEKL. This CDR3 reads CASSQGLLNTEAFF. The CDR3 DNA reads TGCGCCAGCAGCCAAGGACTTCTGAACACTGAAGCTTTCTTT.

CDR3: CASSRGGYGYTF. CDR3 bases: TGTGCCAGCAGCCGCGGAGGGTATGGCTACACCTTC. The chain has TRBV11-2 and TRBJ1-2; D remains ambiguous. Trimming cost V 5 bases and J 5 bases, with 9 bases left between them. Germline V CDR1 and CDR2: SGHAT, FQNNGV. The CDR3 consists of 12 residues.

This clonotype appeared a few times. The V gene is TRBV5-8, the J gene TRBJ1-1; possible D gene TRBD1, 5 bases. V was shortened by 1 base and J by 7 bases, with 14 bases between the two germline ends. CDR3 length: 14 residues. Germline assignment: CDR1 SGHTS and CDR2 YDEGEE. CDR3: CASSLLWGGGEAFF. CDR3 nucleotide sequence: TGTGCCAGCAGCTTGTTGTGGGGCGGCGGTGAAGCTTTCTTT. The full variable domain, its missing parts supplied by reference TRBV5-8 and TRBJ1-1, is EAGVTQSPTHLIKTRGQQATLRCSPISGHTSVYWYQQALGLGLQFLLWYDEGEERNRGNFPPRFSGRQFPNYSSELNVNALELEDSALYLCASSLLWGGGEAFFGQGTRLTVV.

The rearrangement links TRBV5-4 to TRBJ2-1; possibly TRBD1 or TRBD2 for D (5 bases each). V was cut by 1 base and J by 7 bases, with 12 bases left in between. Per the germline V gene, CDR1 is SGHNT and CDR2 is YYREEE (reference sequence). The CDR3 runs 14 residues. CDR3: CASSLRGRGNEQFF. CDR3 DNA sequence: TGTGCCAGCAGCTTGAGGGGTCGAGGGAATGAGCAGTTCTTC.

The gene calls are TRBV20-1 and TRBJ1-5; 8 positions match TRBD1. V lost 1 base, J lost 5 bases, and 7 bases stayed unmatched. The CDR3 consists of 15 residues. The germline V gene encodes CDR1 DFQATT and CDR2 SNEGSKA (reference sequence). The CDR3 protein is CSARVSLTGDQPQHF. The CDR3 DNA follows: TGCAGTGCTAGAGTCTCTTTGACAGGGGATCAGCCCCAGCATTTT.